The clone carrying this TCR beta chain was recorded at least ten times. What it binds is unknown. The data are from a study of OX40 agonist ivuxolimab in advanced cancers. V gave up 2 bases and J gave up 2 bases, with 11 bases separating them. Germline V gene lookup returns CDR1 SGHAT and CDR2 FQNNGV. The CDR3 extends over 15 amino acids. Method: immunoSEQ multiplex PCR; TCRdb's copy keeps in-frame clones and lacks some. The sample records 65,000 to 95,000 clones, approximately 81% being singletons. Notes on the study in general: In CD8+ T cells, expanded clones were on average more numerous than in CD4+.

The material was CD4+ or CD8+ T cells sorted from blood, obtained in a trial of the OX40 agonist ivuxolimab. The origin of this receptor is an adult with an advanced solid tumor such as melanoma, head and neck, liver or kidney cancer. The rearrangement joins TRBV11-2 to TRBJ2-3; tentative D call: TRBD2 (6 bases). DNA for the CDR3: TGTGCCAGCAGCTTAATTTCGGACTACACAGATACGCAGTATTTT. Amino acid sequence: CASSLISDYTDTQYF.